These 20 T cell receptor beta chains came from one sample sequenced in a study of cytomegalovirus exposure and HLA in healthy donors. Researchers ran the PCR with 60 Vbeta and 13 Jbeta primers. Libraries were prepared by immunoSEQ multiplex PCR; TCRdb keeps only in-frame clonotypes and omits some of them. The data contain some 140,000 clones, 75% to 90% of them singletons. The sample was PBMCs. The source is a man in his forties or fifties in good health and CMV-seronegative.

In DNA, the CDR3 is TGTGCCAGCAGCCTTACTTCAACCGGCAAAAACATTCAGTACTTC. Amino acids: CASSLTSTGKNIQYF. The chain combines TRBV5-6 with TRBJ2-4; D is unresolved. With 4 bases removed from V and 3 bases from J, the gap between germline ends came to 14 bases. Germline CDR1 and CDR2: SGHDT and YYEEEE. CDR3 length: 15 residues.

The chain recombines TRBV19 with TRBJ2-7; 13 nucleotides align to TRBD2. Germline lookup yields CDR1 LNHDA and CDR2 SQIVND (reference sequence). The CDR3 is 16 residues long. Trimming at V came to 5 bases and at J to 1 base, leaving 5 bases not matched to a gene. As DNA, the CDR3 is TGTGCCAGTAGTTCCCGGACTAGCGGGAGTTCCTACGAGCAGTACTTC. This sequence encodes CASSSRTSGSSYEQYF.

V gene TRBV6-1 combines with J gene TRBJ2-7; weak D call: TRBD1 (6 bases). Germline lookup yields CDR1 MNHNS and CDR2 SASEGT. The CDR3 consists of 13 residues. Between the trimmed V and J ends, which lost 4 bases and 2 bases, there was a span of 9 bases. CDR3 coding DNA: TGTGCCAGCAGTGCTACAGGGACCTACGAGCAGTACTTC. Its protein is CASSATGTYEQYF.

The chain's CDR3 is CASSQVPGQQYEQYF. Written as DNA, the CDR3 is TGCGCCAGCAGCCAGGTTCCGGGACAGCAGTACGAGCAGTACTTC. The rearrangement joins TRBV4-1 to TRBJ2-7; 7 nucleotides agree with TRBD1. Germline values: CDR1 MGHRA, CDR2 YSYEKL. The CDR3 is 15 residues long. The J segment lost 4 bases and the V segment lost 3 bases, leaving 9 bases of the junction unmatched.

The rearrangement links TRBV7-2 to TRBJ1-2; D not resolved. The CDR3 covers 14 residues. Per germline, CDR1 SGHTA and CDR2 FQGNSA. The V and J ends lost 7 bases and 8 bases respectively, with 20 bases between them. CDR3 protein: CASKPSGGSGGYTF. CDR3 in DNA: TGTGCCAGCAAGCCTTCGGGAGGGTCCGGGGGCTACACCTTC.

J is TRBJ1-2 and V is TRBV7-2; D unclear. V gave up 3 bases and J gave up 0 bases, with 5 bases separating them. The CDR3 is 13 amino acids. CDR1 is SGHTA, CDR2 FQGNSA, per germline. The CDR3 is CASSLTPNYGYTF. The DNA of the CDR3 is TGTGCCAGCAGCTTGACACCTAACTATGGCTACACCTTC.

About this clone itself: Within the sample, other DNA sequences also encode this same CDR3. V gene TRBV11-1 combines with J gene TRBJ2-2, with D perhaps matching TRBD1 (6 bases). Germline assignment: CDR1 SGHAT and CDR2 FQDESV (reference sequence). V gave up 6 bases and J gave up 7 bases, with 15 bases separating them. This CDR3 contains 14 residues. CDR3 sequence reads: CASSQGQLLGELFF. In DNA form, the CDR3 reads TGTGCCAGCAGTCAGGGACAACTTCTCGGGGAGCTGTTTTTT.

The chain carries TRBV12-5 and TRBJ1-2, with 7 bases matching TRBD1. The J segment lost 0 bases and the V segment lost 1 base, leaving 5 bases of the junction unmatched. This CDR3 comprises 16 residues. The V gene's germline CDR1 is LGHNT and CDR2 FRNRAP. Here the CDR3 reads CASGLAGTEANYGYTF. The DNA of the CDR3 is TGTGCTAGTGGTTTGGCCGGGACAGAAGCTAACTATGGCTACACCTTC.

This clone has a single count. The CDR3 DNA reads as TGTGCCAGCAGCTTGGTCACCAGGGCAGCCAAAAACATTCAGTACTTC. Translated: CASSLVTRAAKNIQYF. The rearrangement uses TRBV5-6 and TRBJ2-4; D might be TRBD1 (5 bases). This CDR3 region has 16 residues. V was shortened by 0 bases and J by 0 bases, with 10 bases between the two germline ends. CDR1 SGHDT and CDR2 YYEEEE come from the germline V gene.

The chain recombines TRBV5-4 with TRBJ2-3; 7 bases match TRBD1. Germline trimming cut 0 bases from V and 4 bases from J; bases unmatched to any gene: 8. Germline V CDR1 and CDR2: SGHNT, YYREEE (reference sequence). This CDR3 comprises 16 residues. This CDR3 reads CASSLVGGSVADTQYF. In nucleotides, the CDR3 is TGTGCCAGCAGCTTGGTAGGGGGCTCGGTGGCAGATACGCAGTATTTT.

V usage is TRBV18 and J usage is TRBJ1-1; D gene ambiguous. Per germline, CDR1 KGHSH and CDR2 LQKENI. There are 13 residues in the CDR3. Trimming took 8 bases from V and 1 from J, leaving 11 bases between them. The CDR3 loop reads CASHRSGNTEAFF. The CDR3 DNA reads as TGTGCCAGCCACCGGTCGGGGAACACTGAAGCTTTCTTT.

V usage is TRBV11-2 and J usage is TRBJ2-7; possibly TRBD2 for D (5 bases). V lost 5 bases to trimming and J lost 5 bases, with 13 bases between them. CDR1 and CDR2 from the germline V gene are SGHAT and FQNNGV. CDR3 length equals 13 residues. The CDR3 protein is CASSLPTRDEQYF. The CDR3 coding sequence is TGTGCCAGCAGCCTACCAACTAGGGACGAGCAGTACTTC.

The gene calls are TRBV9 and TRBJ2-5; 10 nucleotides agree with TRBD2. The CDR3 covers 16 residues. J lost 5 bases, V lost 3 bases, and 10 bases had no gene match. CDR1 and CDR2 from the germline V gene are SGDLS and YYNGEE. Here the CDR3 reads CASSDPLAGEEETQYF. CDR3 in DNA: TGTGCCAGCAGCGACCCGCTAGCGGGAGAGGAGGAGACCCAGTACTTC.

This clone was seen a handful of times. In DNA form, the CDR3 reads TGTGCCAGCAGTCGAGGAGATTCTAACTATGGCTACACCTTC. Amino acids: CASSRGDSNYGYTF. The genes are TRBV6-1 and TRBJ1-2; D is uncertain. V was clipped by 5 bases and J by 0 bases, with 10 bases between them. The CDR3 sequence is 14 residues long. Germline CDR1 reads MNHNS; CDR2 reads SASEGT.

The chain links TRBV5-1 to TRBJ1-4; no clear D. The CDR3 extends over 14 amino acids. In germline, CDR1 is SGHRS, CDR2 YFSETQ. V shed 2 bases and J shed 0 bases, with 5 bases lying between them. The CDR3 bases are TGCGCCAGCAGCTTACAAACAACTAATGAAAAACTGTTTTTT. Its translation is CASSLQTTNEKLFF.

Here the CDR3 DNA reads TGTGCCAGCAGCTTAGAGGGGGGCACAGATACGCAGTATTTT. Its translation is CASSLEGGTDTQYF. The J gene is TRBJ2-3, the V gene TRBV7-9; D perhaps matches TRBD1 (6 bases). CDR3 length equals 14 residues. V was cut by 1 base and J by 1 base, with 6 bases left in between. Germline CDR1 SEHNR, CDR2 FQNEAQ (reference sequence).

This chain links TRBV9 with TRBJ1-4; D is uncertain. Between the trimmed V and J ends, which lost 0 bases and 7 bases, there was a span of 13 bases. The CDR3 totals 15 residues. CDR1 is SGDLS and CDR2 is YYNGEE in the germline V gene. CDR3 loop: CASSVDSGFSEKLFF. The CDR3 bases are TGTGCCAGCAGCGTAGACTCGGGTTTTTCTGAAAAACTGTTTTTT.

This chain joins TRBV6-1 and TRBJ1-6, with TRBD1 matching 9 bases. Per germline, CDR1 MNHNS and CDR2 SASEGT. The ends lost 5 bases at V and 7 bases at J; junction bases unmatched: 6. This CDR3 contains 15 residues. DNA of the CDR3: TGTGCCAGCAGTCCCCGGGACAGGGTGAATTCACCCCTCCACTTT. Translating gives CASSPRDRVNSPLHF.

The chain uses TRBV19 and TRBJ2-4; possibly TRBD1 for D (7 bases). Deletions cut 5 bases from V and 7 bases from J, with 21 bases between. Germline-derived CDR1 and CDR2 are LNHDA and SQIVND (reference sequence). This CDR3 has 16 amino acids. CDR3 nucleotide sequence: TGTGCCAGTAGTGGGGGGTACAGGGGAGGCGGGAACATTCAGTACTTC. Its translation is CASSGGYRGGGNIQYF. Based on the CDR3 plus reference TRBV19 and TRBJ2-4, the full variable domain is DGGITQSPKYLFRKEGQNVTLSCEQNLNHDAMYWYRQDPGQGLRLIYYSQIVNDFQKGDIAEGYSVSREKKESFPLTVTSAQKNPTAFYLCASSGGYRGGGNIQYFGAGTRLSVL.

The gene calls are TRBV4-1 and TRBJ2-7; 10 bases agree with TRBD2. With 4 bases clipped from V and 2 bases from J, the junction kept 8 bases outside the gene matches. Looked up from germline, CDR1 is MGHRA and CDR2 is YSYEKL. The CDR3 spans 16 residues. CDR3 nucleotides: TGCGCCAGCAGCCTTACGTTAAGCGGGAGGGCCTACGAGCAGTACTTC. Translated, it gives CASSLTLSGRAYEQYF.